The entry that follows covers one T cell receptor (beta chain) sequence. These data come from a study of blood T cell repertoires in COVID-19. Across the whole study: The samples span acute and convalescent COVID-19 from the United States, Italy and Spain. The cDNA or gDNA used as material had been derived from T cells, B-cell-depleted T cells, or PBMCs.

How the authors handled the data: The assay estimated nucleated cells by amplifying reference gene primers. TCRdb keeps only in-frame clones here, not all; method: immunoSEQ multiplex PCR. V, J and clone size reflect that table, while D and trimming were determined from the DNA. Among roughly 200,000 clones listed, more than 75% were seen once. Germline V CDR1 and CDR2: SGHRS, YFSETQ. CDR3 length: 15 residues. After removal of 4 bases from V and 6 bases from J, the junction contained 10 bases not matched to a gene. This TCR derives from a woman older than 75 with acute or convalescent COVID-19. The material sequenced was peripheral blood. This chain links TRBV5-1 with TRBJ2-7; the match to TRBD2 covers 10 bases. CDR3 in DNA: TGCGCCAGCAGCACGGCTAGCGGGAGTAATCGCGAGCAGTACTTC. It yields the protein CASSTASGSNREQYF.